These 32 T cell receptor beta chains were all obtained from the same sample, sequenced in a study of post-analysis software for immune sequencing data. Tagging with unique molecular identifiers was a feature of the TCR beta cDNA libraries. TCRdb re-called the PCR reads through MiXCR, storing one row per CDR3 protein. The table has fewer than 850,000 distinct CDR3 sequences, roughly 29% seen once. The study's findings and limits: About five TRBV segments (TRBV5-6, TRBV5-1 and TRBV20-1 among them) occurred more frequently in patients than in controls.

The antigens of these receptors remain unknown. Sequences were obtained from blood. These receptors originate from a girl aged 10 to 17 with multiple sclerosis.

This clonotype was recorded a few times. The chain joins TRBV7-9 to TRBJ2-7; D gene ambiguous. Trimming removed 2 bases from V and 5 bases from J, with 16 bases in between. CDR3 length equals 15 residues. CDR1 is SEHNR, CDR2 FQNEAQ, per germline (reference sequence). The CDR3 nucleotides read TGTGCCAGCAGCTTATCGGTGCGCCGGATCGACGAGCAGTACTTC. Its protein is CASSLSVRRIDEQYF.

The chain employs TRBV28 and TRBJ2-1; 10 bases agree with TRBD2. After removal of 3 bases from V and 8 bases from J, the junction contained 10 bases not matched to a gene. The germline gives CDR1 MDHEN, CDR2 SYDVKM. The CDR3 is 16 amino acids. The CDR3 nucleotides read TGTGCCAGCAGTTTCCCGCCGAGCGGGAGGGCCGATGAGCAGTTCTTC. Translated: CASSFPPSGRADEQFF. Full variable domain (missing parts from reference TRBV28 and TRBJ2-1): DVKVTQSSRYLVKRTGEKVFLECVQDMDHENMFWYRQDPGLGLRLIYFSYDVKMKEKGDIPEGYSVSREKKERFSLILESASTNQTSMYLCASSFPPSGRADEQFFGPGTRLTVL.

As DNA, the CDR3 is TGTGCCAGCAGTTTAGGGGGGACAGTCAGGGAGCAGTACTTC. It codes for CASSLGGTVREQYF. The rearrangement joins TRBV28 to TRBJ2-7, with D perhaps TRBD1 (7 bases). Per germline, CDR1 MDHEN and CDR2 SYDVKM. Trimming pared 2 bases from V and 7 bases from J, leaving 15 bases between. The CDR3 consists of 14 residues.

This clonotype has only a few counts. The chain carries TRBV6-5 and TRBJ1-6, with a tentative D call TRBD1 (5 bases). V was clipped by 10 bases and J by 7 bases, with 14 bases between them. The CDR3 consists of 13 residues. The V gene's germline CDR1 is MNHEY and CDR2 SVGAGI. The CDR3 loop is CATGRTGNSPLHF. The DNA for the CDR3 is TGTGCCACAGGGCGGACGGGGAATTCACCCCTCCACTTT.

In DNA, the CDR3 is TGTGCCAGCACCTCCCTACAGGGTTCCTACGAGCAGTACTTC. Its protein product is CASTSLQGSYEQYF. The chain links TRBV11-2 to TRBJ2-7; a weak D match, TRBD1 (6 bases). Trimming took off 7 bases at V and 1 base at J, with 14 bases between the two ends. This CDR3 has 14 residues. Germline CDR1 SGHAT, CDR2 FQNNGV.

This chain joins TRBV10-2 and TRBJ2-5; D not certain. The CDR3 contains 13 residues. The germline gives CDR1 WSHSY, CDR2 SAAADI. Between the trimmed V and J ends, which lost 1 base and 1 base, there was a span of 4 bases. CDR3 region: CASSELLQETQYF. The CDR3 DNA reads as TGCGCCAGCAGTGAGTTACTCCAAGAGACCCAGTACTTC.

This clonotype has ten or more counts. The genes are TRBV7-9 and TRBJ2-1, with D unresolved. Germline values: CDR1 SEHNR, CDR2 FQNEAQ (reference sequence). Trimming stripped 5 bases from V and 0 bases from J, with 11 bases between. This CDR3 comprises 15 residues. The chain's CDR3 is CASSPDTSSYNEQFF. In nucleotides, the CDR3 is TGTGCCAGCAGCCCTGACACGAGCTCCTACAATGAGCAGTTCTTC.

The V and J genes are TRBV18 and TRBJ2-1; D is perhaps TRBD1 (6 bases). The germline CDR1 and CDR2 sequences are KGHSH and LQKENI. The CDR3 is made up of 17 amino acids. Trimming shortened V by 4 bases and J by 0 bases, and 16 bases separated the two germline ends. The DNA for the CDR3 is TGTGCCAGCTCACGACAGGTTCTCGAGAGCTCCTACAATGAGCAGTTCTTC. Encoded protein: CASSRQVLESSYNEQFF.

Ten or more counts support this clonotype. The rearrangement joins TRBV18 to TRBJ2-5; 8 bases map to TRBD1. Trimming removed 3 bases from V and 5 bases from J; junction bases left unmatched: 5. The CDR3 consists of 14 residues. Germline V gene data show CDR1 as KGHSH and CDR2 as LQKENI. The CDR3 coding sequence is TGTGCCAGCTCACCCGGACAGGGTTGGGAGACCCAGTACTTC. Residues: CASSPGQGWETQYF. The entire variable domain, with the rest obtained from reference TRBV18 and TRBJ2-5, is as follows: NAGVMQNPRHLVRRRGQEARLRCSPMKGHSHVYWYRQLPEEGLKFMVYLQKENIIDESGMPKERFSAEFPKEGPSILRIQQVVRGDSAAYFCASSPGQGWETQYFGPGTRLLVL.

The rearrangement links TRBV10-3 to TRBJ1-4; 12 bases line up with TRBD1. The germline CDR1 and CDR2 sequences are ENHRY and SYGVKD. Trimming cost V 3 bases and J 4 bases; bases outside gene matches: 6. This CDR3 region has 17 residues. The CDR3 region is CAISDGDRGPHNEKLFF. CDR3 coding DNA: TGTGCCATCAGTGACGGGGACAGGGGGCCCCATAATGAAAAACTGTTTTTT.

Regarding this clonotype: Germline and junction disagree at one end, which may indicate a read error. V usage is TRBV10-3 and J usage is TRBJ2-3, with 14 bases aligning to TRBD2. The CDR3 extends over 20 amino acids. Germline V gene data show CDR1 as ENHRY and CDR2 as SYGVKD. CDR3 in DNA: TGTGTCATCAGCCGGAATCCGGGACTAGCGGGAGCAAGAGACACAGATACGCAGTATTTT. It translates to CVISRNPGLAGARDTDTQYF.

In its sample, this clonotype was seen many times. The rearrangement links TRBV7-2 to TRBJ2-1, with D possibly being TRBD1 or TRBD2 (5 bases each). The CDR3 has 16 residues. Trimming took off 6 bases at V and 5 bases at J, with 20 bases between the two ends. The germline V gene encodes CDR1 SGHTA and CDR2 FQGNSA. The chain's CDR3 is CASRIPYEGPNNEQFF. The CDR3 DNA reads TGTGCCAGCAGGATCCCCTACGAGGGGCCGAACAATGAGCAGTTCTTC.

This clonotype showed up just a few times. This chain links TRBV3-1 with TRBJ2-1; no definite D call. The V end lost 0 bases, the J end lost 7 bases, and 10 bases lay between the germline ends. Germline lookup yields CDR1 LGHDT and CDR2 YNNKEL (reference sequence). This CDR3 has 14 amino acids. The CDR3 loop is CASSQELSRNEQFF. For the CDR3, the DNA is TGTGCCAGCAGCCAAGAGTTGTCTCGGAATGAGCAGTTCTTC.

This clonotype was seen a few times. Sequence at one end of the junction differs from germline and may be a read error. The J gene is TRBJ1-1, the V gene TRBV7-2, with TRBD1 matching over 7 bases. This CDR3 region has 15 residues. Germline-derived CDR1 and CDR2 are SGHTA and FQGNSA. CDR3 sequence: CASSVGTARTPGAFF. The CDR3, as DNA: TGTGCTAGCAGCGTTGGGACAGCACGAACCCCTGGGGCTTTCTTT.

The CDR3 spells CASSLGRLESGHGYTF. As DNA, the CDR3 is TGTGCCAGCAGTTTGGGCAGGCTGGAATCAGGGCATGGCTACACCTTC. V gene TRBV27 combines with J gene TRBJ1-2, with D tentatively TRBD1 (5 bases). V was pared by 3 bases and J by 6 bases, with 20 bases between. The CDR3 runs 16 residues. Germline V gene sequence: CDR1 MNHEY, CDR2 SMNVEV (reference sequence).

This clonotype was observed a few times. V usage is TRBV2 and J usage is TRBJ2-6; D is undetermined. This CDR3 has 13 amino acids. Germline V gene lookup returns CDR1 SNHLY and CDR2 FYNNEI. Trimming pared 4 bases from V and 2 bases from J, leaving 3 bases between. The CDR3 sequence: CASSGTGANVLTF. DNA for the CDR3: TGTGCCAGCAGTGGAACTGGGGCCAACGTCCTGACTTTC.

The rearrangement links TRBV27 to TRBJ2-1; D gene ambiguous. CDR3 length: 14 residues. V was trimmed by 0 bases and J by 10 bases, leaving 13 bases between them. Germline lookup yields CDR1 MNHEY and CDR2 SMNVEV (reference sequence). The CDR3 loop reads CASSLSNGFMEQFF. For the CDR3, the DNA is TGTGCCAGCAGTTTATCGAACGGCTTTATGGAGCAGTTCTTC.

This clonotype has just a few counts. This chain uses TRBV7-9 with TRBJ1-4; unclear D gene. The V and J ends lost 2 bases and 8 bases respectively, with 3 bases between them. Germline lookup yields CDR1 SEHNR and CDR2 FQNEAQ (reference sequence). The CDR3 consists of 11 residues. The CDR3 sequence: CASSLSEKLFF. Written as DNA, the CDR3 is TGTGCCAGCAGCTTATCGGAAAAACTGTTTTTT.

The V gene is TRBV28, the J gene TRBJ1-5; the D gene is possibly TRBD1 (5 bases). V gave up 7 bases and J gave up 4 bases, with 26 bases separating them. Germline V gene lookup returns CDR1 MDHEN and CDR2 SYDVKM. The CDR3 length is 18 residues. CDR3: CASTHGGGWAEGNQPQHF. CDR3 DNA: TGTGCCAGCACCCACGGTGGTGGTTGGGCAGAGGGGAATCAGCCCCAGCATTTT. The variable domain in full, with the rest retrieved from reference TRBV28 and TRBJ1-5, is DVKVTQSSRYLVKRTGEKVFLECVQDMDHENMFWYRQDPGLGLRLIYFSYDVKMKEKGDIPEGYSVSREKKERFSLILESASTNQTSMYLCASTHGGGWAEGNQPQHFGDGTRLSIL.

This clonotype showed up just a few times. The chain carries TRBV5-6 and TRBJ2-5, with 9 bases that match TRBD1. The germline CDR1 and CDR2 sequences are SGHDT and YYEEEE. The CDR3 loop spans 13 amino acids. V was clipped by 7 bases and J by 4 bases; unmatched bases: 5. CDR3 amino acids: CASGTTGGETQYF. The CDR3, as DNA: TGTGCCAGCGGGACGACAGGGGGAGAGACCCAGTACTTC. The variable domain in full, completed from reference TRBV5-6 and TRBJ2-5, reads DAGVTQSPTHLIKTRGQQVTLRCSPKSGHDTVSWYQQALGQGPQFIFQYYEEEERQRGNFPDRFSGHQFPNYSSELNVNALLLGDSALYLCASGTTGGETQYFGPGTRLLVL.

The chain carries TRBV4-3 and TRBJ1-2; D is possibly TRBD1 (5 bases). The V end was cut by 0 bases, the J end by 5 bases, with 7 bases between. The CDR3 runs to 13 residues. Germline values: CDR1 LGHNA, CDR2 YSLEER. CDR3 protein: CASSQDRAYGYTF. The CDR3 DNA follows: TGCGCCAGCAGCCAAGACAGGGCTTATGGCTACACCTTC.

There are many counts of this clonotype. This rearrangement joins TRBV7-2 to TRBJ2-5; the match to TRBD2 covers 12 bases. The germline V gene has CDR1 SGHTA and CDR2 FQGNSA. CDR3 length: 15 residues. V was pared by 7 bases and J by 4 bases, with 7 bases of the junction left unmatched. Written as DNA, the CDR3 is TGTGCCAGCATTCCTAGCGGGAGGGCCGGAGAGACCCAGTACTTC. This sequence encodes CASIPSGRAGETQYF.

V gene TRBV6-1 combines with J gene TRBJ2-3, with D possibly being TRBD2 (6 bases). CDR3 length equals 14 residues. Germline V gives CDR1 MNHNS, CDR2 SASEGT. Trimming took off 6 bases at V and 0 bases at J, with 10 bases between the two ends. The DNA of the CDR3 is TGTGCCAGCAGCAAACGGGGGAGCACAGATACGCAGTATTTT. It translates to CASSKRGSTDTQYF.

The V gene is TRBV29-1, the J gene TRBJ1-1; D perhaps matches TRBD1 (5 bases). This CDR3 region has 14 residues. Per the germline V gene, CDR1 is SQVTM and CDR2 is ANQGSEA. Trimming shortened V by 0 bases and J by 6 bases, and 14 bases separated the two germline ends. CDR3 nucleotides: TGCAGCGTTGAAGATCGAAGGCGGGGGGCTGAAGCTTTCTTT. It codes for CSVEDRRRGAEAFF.

This clonotype was observed a few times. V is TRBV25-1 and J is TRBJ2-1, with unresolved D. CDR1 is MGHDK and CDR2 is SYGVNS in the germline V gene. The CDR3 has 13 residues. Trimming removed 1 base at V and 8 bases at J, with 9 bases between. The CDR3: CASSESGVHEQFF. CDR3 bases: TGTGCCAGCAGTGAATCTGGGGTCCATGAGCAGTTCTTC.

Only a few counts were recorded for this clonotype. CDR3 loop: CASSRYGTTGNTYEQYF. CDR3 bases: TGCGCCAGCAGCCGGTACGGAACGACAGGGAATACCTACGAGCAGTACTTC. V gene TRBV4-3 combines with J gene TRBJ2-7; 7 bases are shared with TRBD1. The CDR3 runs 17 residues. V lost 4 bases and J lost 2; bases outside the gene matches: 14. In germline, CDR1 is LGHNA, CDR2 YSLEER.

The chain carries TRBV7-9 and TRBJ2-2; possible D gene TRBD1, 7 bases. The CDR3 consists of 15 residues. V lost 4 bases to trimming and J lost 1 base, with 10 bases between them. Germline-derived CDR1 and CDR2 are SEHNR and FQNEAQ (reference sequence). CDR3 protein: CASSWRDRNTGELFF. The DNA for the CDR3 is TGTGCCAGCAGCTGGCGGGACAGGAACACCGGGGAGCTGTTTTTT. Variable domain in full (rest from reference TRBV7-9 and TRBJ2-2): DTGVSQNPRHKITKRGQNVTFRCDPISEHNRLYWYRQTLGQGPEFLTYFQNEAQLEKSRLLSDRFSAERPKGSFSTLEIQRTEQGDSAMYLCASSWRDRNTGELFFGEGSRLTVL.

V usage is TRBV27 and J usage is TRBJ2-4, with D perhaps TRBD2 (5 bases). Germline V gene sequence: CDR1 MNHEY, CDR2 SMNVEV (reference sequence). The CDR3 spans 12 residues. The V and J ends lost 6 bases and 5 bases respectively, with 8 bases between them. The CDR3 DNA is TGTGCCAGCAGATCCGGGGAAAACATTCAGTACTTC. Its protein is CASRSGENIQYF.

With respect to this clonotype: The junction differs from germline at one of its ends, possibly a read error. The rearrangement uses TRBV6-6 and TRBJ2-5; D is perhaps TRBD2 (5 bases). Germline V gene lookup returns CDR1 MNHNY and CDR2 SVGAGI (reference sequence). This CDR3 has 12 amino acids. CDR3 loop: CANSFLEGTQYF. The CDR3 DNA follows: TGTGCCAACAGTTTCCTTGAGGGGACCCAGTACTTC.

J is TRBJ2-5 and V is TRBV7-2; 15 nucleotides match TRBD2. V was pared by 2 bases and J by 11 bases, with 9 bases of the junction left unmatched. Germline V gene lookup returns CDR1 SGHTA and CDR2 FQGNSA. The CDR3 has 16 residues. This CDR3 is CASSLTGTSGRPEQYF. DNA for the CDR3: TGTGCCAGCAGCTTAACCGGGACTAGCGGGAGGCCGGAGCAGTACTTC.

J is TRBJ1-2 and V is TRBV6-5, with TRBD1 identical over 8 bases. The CDR3 spans 15 residues. Germline V CDR1 and CDR2: MNHEY, SVGAGI. The trim removed 6 bases at V and 8 bases at J, leaving 14 bases unmatched. Here the CDR3 reads CASRETGEPFRGYTF. CDR3 in DNA: TGTGCCAGCAGAGAGACAGGGGAACCATTTCGGGGCTACACCTTC.

About this clonotype itself: Compared with germline, one end of the junction differs, possibly owing to a read error. This sequence joins TRBV7-7 and TRBJ2-1, with D possibly being TRBD2 (6 bases). Germline V gene data show CDR1 as SSHAT and CDR2 as FNYEAQ (reference sequence). This CDR3 has 15 residues. CDR3 DNA sequence: TGTGCTAGCAGCTTAGCGCTTAAGGGACTTTCCGAGCAGTTCTTC. Encoded protein: CASSLALKGLSEQFF.